Listed below are T cell receptor beta chains from one sample, sequenced in a study of response to subunit inactivated influenza vaccine. TCRdb called the RT-PCR reads again in MiXCR, with one record for every CDR3 protein. The table shows more than 200,000 distinct CDR3 sequences, with 12% occurring only once. This specimen consisted of non-naive T cells sorted from PBMCs, obtained approximately 15 days before vaccination. The receptors come from a man between 45 and 60 years old who received an inactivated influenza vaccine. Both conserved end residues are part of each CDR3. The order of the fields is D gene, clone size, J gene, V gene, CDR3 protein, CDR3 DNA. A D gene is named only where the DNA matches it firmly. For some rows the clone size is stated as once, few or many, or as a class when expanded; others skip it.

d_gene: -; abundance: few; j_gene: TRBJ1-1; v_gene: TRBV30; CDR3aa: CAWRTPRQDTNTEAFF; CDR3nt: TGTGCCTGGAGGACCCCTCGACAGGACACGAACACTGAAGCTTTCTTT
d_gene: -; abundance: -; j_gene: TRBJ2-5; v_gene: TRBV28; CDR3aa: CASSLPVGETQYF; CDR3nt: TGTGCCAGCAGTTTACCCGTGGGGGAGACCCAGTACTTC
d_gene: TRBD1; abundance: many; j_gene: TRBJ2-3; v_gene: TRBV10-2; CDR3aa: CASYPRVTGATDTQYF; CDR3nt: TGCGCCAGCTATCCGAGAGTGACAGGGGCCACAGATACGCAGTATTTT
d_gene: -; abundance: few; j_gene: TRBJ2-5; v_gene: TRBV14; CDR3aa: CASSQDFGETQYF; CDR3nt: TGTGCCAGCAGCCAAGATTTTGGAGAGACCCAGTACTTC
d_gene: TRBD1; abundance: -; j_gene: TRBJ1-3; v_gene: TRBV12-3/TRBV12-4; CDR3aa: CATGSTGGTLGIYF; CDR3nt: TGTGCCACAGGATCGACAGGGGGGACCCTTGGCATATATTTT
d_gene: TRBD1; abundance: medium-sized; j_gene: TRBJ2-5; v_gene: TRBV7-9; CDR3aa: CASSRGQNQETQYF; CDR3nt: TGTGCCAGCAGCCGGGGACAGAACCAAGAGACCCAGTACTTC
d_gene: -; abundance: many; j_gene: TRBJ2-5; v_gene: TRBV29-1; CDR3aa: CSAGGGQETQYF; CDR3nt: TGCAGCGCCGGAGGGGGTCAGGAGACCCAGTACTTC
d_gene: TRBD2; abundance: many; j_gene: TRBJ2-7; v_gene: TRBV30; CDR3aa: CAWSQGLGESYEQYF; CDR3nt: TGTGCCTGGAGTCAGGGACTAGGGGAGTCCTACGAGCAGTACTTC
d_gene: TRBD1; abundance: many; j_gene: TRBJ1-5; v_gene: TRBV5-1; CDR3aa: CASSYRGLSNQPQHF; CDR3nt: TGCGCCAGCAGCTACAGGGGGCTGAGCAATCAGCCCCAGCATTTT
d_gene: TRBD1; abundance: -; j_gene: TRBJ2-5; v_gene: TRBV27; CDR3aa: CASSSGGYQETQYF; CDR3nt: TGTGCCAGCAGTTCAGGGGGATACCAAGAGACCCAGTACTTC
d_gene: -; abundance: many; j_gene: TRBJ2-7; v_gene: TRBV5-1; CDR3aa: CASSLDTGFEQYF; CDR3nt: TGCGCCAGCAGCTTGGACACAGGCTTCGAGCAGTACTTC
d_gene: TRBD1; abundance: -; j_gene: TRBJ1-1; v_gene: TRBV11-2; CDR3aa: CASSLPTGTGGRMNTEAFF; CDR3nt: TGTGCCAGCAGCCTCCCTACCGGGACAGGGGGCCGCATGAACACTGAAGCTTTCTTT
d_gene: -; abundance: few; j_gene: TRBJ2-7; v_gene: TRBV4-2; CDR3aa: CASSQDAPVNYEQYF; CDR3nt: TGTGCCAGCAGCCAAGATGCGCCGGTAAACTACGAGCAGTACTTC
d_gene: TRBD1; abundance: -; j_gene: TRBJ2-7; v_gene: TRBV5-6; CDR3aa: CASSLLTGTGSHEQYF; CDR3nt: TGTGCCAGCAGCTTGCTAACCGGGACAGGGTCCCACGAGCAGTACTTC
d_gene: TRBD2; abundance: few; j_gene: TRBJ2-7; v_gene: TRBV7-2; CDR3aa: CASTLAGVLSEQYF; CDR3nt: TGTGCCAGCACCTTAGCGGGTGTCCTATCCGAGCAGTACTTC
d_gene: TRBD1; abundance: -; j_gene: TRBJ1-3; v_gene: TRBV28; CDR3aa: CASSPGQVPGNTIYF; CDR3nt: TGTGCCAGCAGTCCTGGACAGGTCCCTGGAAACACCATATATTTT
d_gene: -; abundance: -; j_gene: TRBJ2-5; v_gene: TRBV24-1; CDR3aa: CATSEEDSQGTQYF; CDR3nt: TGTGCCACCAGTGAGGAGGACTCCCAAGGGACCCAGTACTTC
d_gene: -; abundance: -; j_gene: TRBJ2-1; v_gene: TRBV29-1; CDR3aa: CSVLGGNEQFF; CDR3nt: TGCAGCGTATTAGGGGGCAATGAGCAGTTCTTC
d_gene: -; abundance: many; j_gene: TRBJ2-7; v_gene: TRBV5-1; CDR3aa: CASSFRTNDDEQYF; CDR3nt: TGCGCCAGCAGCTTTCGTACAAATGACGACGAGCAGTACTTC
d_gene: -; abundance: -; j_gene: TRBJ2-6; v_gene: TRBV6-2/TRBV6-3; CDR3aa: CASSYSVGGANVLTF; CDR3nt: TGTGCCAGCAGTTATTCGGTCGGTGGGGCCAACGTCCTGACTTTC
d_gene: -; abundance: few; j_gene: TRBJ1-5; v_gene: TRBV6-1; CDR3aa: CASSEREVQPQHF; CDR3nt: TGTGCCAGCAGTGAAAGAGAGGTTCAGCCCCAGCATTTT
d_gene: -; abundance: -; j_gene: TRBJ2-1; v_gene: TRBV7-7; CDR3aa: CASSLDGGSEQFF; CDR3nt: TGTGCCAGCAGCTTAGATGGTGGCAGTGAGCAGTTCTTC
d_gene: -; abundance: -; j_gene: TRBJ2-5; v_gene: TRBV18; CDR3aa: CASSPASGETQYF; CDR3nt: TGTGCCAGCTCACCTGCGTCGGGAGAGACCCAGTACTTC
d_gene: -; abundance: many; j_gene: TRBJ2-7; v_gene: TRBV7-9; CDR3aa: CASSSFYEQYF; CDR3nt: TGTGCCAGCAGCTCCTTCTACGAGCAGTACTTC
d_gene: -; abundance: -; j_gene: TRBJ1-6; v_gene: TRBV20-1; CDR3aa: CSAHQGFNSPLHF; CDR3nt: TGCAGTGCGCATCAGGGTTTTAATTCACCCCTCCACTTT
d_gene: -; abundance: many; j_gene: TRBJ2-1; v_gene: TRBV20-1; CDR3aa: CSGIPGSYNEQFF; CDR3nt: TGCAGTGGGATTCCGGGATCCTACAATGAGCAGTTCTTC
d_gene: -; abundance: few; j_gene: TRBJ2-3; v_gene: TRBV7-9; CDR3aa: CASSRISDTQYF; CDR3nt: TGTGCCAGCAGCCGGATCTCGGATACGCAGTATTTT
d_gene: TRBD2; abundance: many; j_gene: TRBJ2-5; v_gene: TRBV7-2; CDR3aa: CASSRPGLAGETQYF; CDR3nt: TGTGCCAGCAGCCGACCGGGACTAGCGGGAGAGACCCAGTACTTC
d_gene: -; abundance: -; j_gene: TRBJ2-7; v_gene: TRBV20-1; CDR3aa: CSARDLGFYEQYF; CDR3nt: TGCAGTGCTAGAGATCTTGGGTTCTACGAGCAGTACTTC
d_gene: TRBD1; abundance: few; j_gene: TRBJ2-3; v_gene: TRBV7-2; CDR3aa: CASGTGSTDTQYF; CDR3nt: TGTGCCAGCGGGACAGGCAGCACAGATACGCAGTATTTT
d_gene: TRBD1; abundance: many; j_gene: TRBJ1-1; v_gene: TRBV18; CDR3aa: CASSAQQGARDTEAFF; CDR3nt: TGTGCCAGCTCAGCACAACAGGGGGCGCGTGACACTGAAGCTTTCTTT
d_gene: -; abundance: many; j_gene: TRBJ1-5; v_gene: TRBV12-3/TRBV12-4; CDR3aa: CASSKGVVQPQHF; CDR3nt: TGTGCCAGCTCGAAGGGGGTTGTGCAGCCCCAGCATTTT
d_gene: TRBD1; abundance: -; j_gene: TRBJ1-1; v_gene: TRBV19; CDR3aa: CASSPSPGTVNTEAFF; CDR3nt: TGTGCCAGTAGTCCTAGTCCCGGGACAGTGAACACTGAAGCTTTCTTT
d_gene: TRBD2; abundance: -; j_gene: TRBJ2-7; v_gene: TRBV5-4; CDR3aa: CASSPAGTKSYEQYF; CDR3nt: TGTGCCAGCAGCCCCGCCGGGACTAAGTCCTACGAGCAGTACTTC
d_gene: TRBD1; abundance: -; j_gene: TRBJ2-1; v_gene: TRBV20-1; CDR3aa: CSAVPLAKTGLSSYNEQFF; CDR3nt: TGCAGTGCTGTTCCTCTAGCCAAGACAGGGCTGAGCTCCTACAATGAGCAGTTCTTC
d_gene: -; abundance: -; j_gene: TRBJ2-7; v_gene: TRBV7-8; CDR3aa: CASISRIAHEQYF; CDR3nt: TGTGCCAGCATCTCGAGAATTGCACACGAGCAGTACTTC
d_gene: -; abundance: many; j_gene: TRBJ1-1; v_gene: TRBV27; CDR3aa: CASSLNPRVGTEAFF; CDR3nt: TGTGCCAGCAGTTTAAACCCCAGGGTGGGAACTGAAGCTTTCTTT
d_gene: TRBD1; abundance: many; j_gene: TRBJ1-2; v_gene: TRBV6-6; CDR3aa: CASGGQKIYGYTF; CDR3nt: TGTGCCAGCGGGGGACAGAAAATCTATGGCTACACCTTC
d_gene: TRBD2; abundance: few; j_gene: TRBJ2-7; v_gene: TRBV12-3/TRBV12-4; CDR3aa: CASRPTSGRGAWEQYF; CDR3nt: TGTGCCAGCAGGCCCACTAGCGGGAGGGGGGCATGGGAGCAGTACTTC
d_gene: TRBD1; abundance: few; j_gene: TRBJ2-1; v_gene: TRBV11-2; CDR3aa: CASSLDRGRFNEQFF; CDR3nt: TGTGCCAGCAGCCTCGACAGGGGGCGCTTCAATGAGCAGTTCTTC
d_gene: -; abundance: -; j_gene: TRBJ1-5; v_gene: TRBV9; CDR3aa: CASSVGQGTNQPQHF; CDR3nt: TGTGCCAGCAGCGTAGGTCAGGGCACGAATCAGCCCCAGCATTTT
d_gene: -; abundance: many; j_gene: TRBJ2-5; v_gene: TRBV7-9; CDR3aa: CASSLNRVETQYF; CDR3nt: TGTGCCAGCAGCTTAAACAGGGTTGAGACCCAGTACTTC
d_gene: TRBD2; abundance: few; j_gene: TRBJ2-2; v_gene: TRBV7-8; CDR3aa: CASSQLVGGESGELFF; CDR3nt: TGTGCCAGCAGCCAGCTGGTGGGAGGGGAGTCCGGGGAGCTGTTTTTT
d_gene: -; abundance: few; j_gene: TRBJ2-3; v_gene: TRBV3-1; CDR3aa: CASNAGANTDTQYF; CDR3nt: TGTGCCAGCAACGCCGGCGCCAACACAGATACGCAGTATTTT
d_gene: -; abundance: few; j_gene: TRBJ1-2; v_gene: TRBV19; CDR3aa: CASNNQRDYGYTF; CDR3nt: TGTGCCAGTAATAACCAAAGGGACTATGGCTACACCTTC
d_gene: TRBD2; abundance: many; j_gene: TRBJ2-7; v_gene: TRBV29-1; CDR3aa: CSVEGTSGTSYEQYF; CDR3nt: TGCAGCGTTGAAGGGACTAGCGGGACCTCCTACGAGCAGTACTTC
d_gene: -; abundance: -; j_gene: TRBJ2-7; v_gene: TRBV4-3; CDR3aa: CASSQEVTRIYEQYF; CDR3nt: TGCGCCAGCAGCCAAGAGGTTACAAGAATCTACGAGCAGTACTTC
d_gene: -; abundance: -; j_gene: TRBJ2-5; v_gene: TRBV20-1; CDR3aa: CSADRPTSRLLGSTQYF; CDR3nt: TGCAGTGCCGACCGCCCTACCTCCCGCCTGTTGGGTTCGACCCAGTACTTC
d_gene: -; abundance: many; j_gene: TRBJ1-5; v_gene: TRBV11-2; CDR3aa: CASSLDRDFIQHF; CDR3nt: TGTGCCAGCAGCTTAGACCGGGATTTCATCCAGCATTTT
d_gene: TRBD2; abundance: few; j_gene: TRBJ2-1; v_gene: TRBV5-1; CDR3aa: CASSPGLAGGTGGYNEQFF; CDR3nt: TGCGCCAGCAGCCCGGGACTAGCGGGAGGGACAGGAGGCTACAATGAGCAGTTCTTC
d_gene: -; abundance: many; j_gene: TRBJ1-4; v_gene: TRBV29-1; CDR3aa: CSVDWGEKLFF; CDR3nt: TGCAGCGTCGACTGGGGGGAAAAACTGTTTTTT
d_gene: TRBD2; abundance: -; j_gene: TRBJ2-1; v_gene: TRBV20-1; CDR3aa: CSARDPPPGGYNEQFF; CDR3nt: TGCAGTGCTAGAGATCCCCCTCCGGGAGGGTACAATGAGCAGTTCTTC
d_gene: -; abundance: few; j_gene: TRBJ2-5; v_gene: TRBV19; CDR3aa: CASSIGPKQAQYF; CDR3nt: TGTGCCAGTAGTATCGGACCGAAGCAGGCCCAGTACTTC